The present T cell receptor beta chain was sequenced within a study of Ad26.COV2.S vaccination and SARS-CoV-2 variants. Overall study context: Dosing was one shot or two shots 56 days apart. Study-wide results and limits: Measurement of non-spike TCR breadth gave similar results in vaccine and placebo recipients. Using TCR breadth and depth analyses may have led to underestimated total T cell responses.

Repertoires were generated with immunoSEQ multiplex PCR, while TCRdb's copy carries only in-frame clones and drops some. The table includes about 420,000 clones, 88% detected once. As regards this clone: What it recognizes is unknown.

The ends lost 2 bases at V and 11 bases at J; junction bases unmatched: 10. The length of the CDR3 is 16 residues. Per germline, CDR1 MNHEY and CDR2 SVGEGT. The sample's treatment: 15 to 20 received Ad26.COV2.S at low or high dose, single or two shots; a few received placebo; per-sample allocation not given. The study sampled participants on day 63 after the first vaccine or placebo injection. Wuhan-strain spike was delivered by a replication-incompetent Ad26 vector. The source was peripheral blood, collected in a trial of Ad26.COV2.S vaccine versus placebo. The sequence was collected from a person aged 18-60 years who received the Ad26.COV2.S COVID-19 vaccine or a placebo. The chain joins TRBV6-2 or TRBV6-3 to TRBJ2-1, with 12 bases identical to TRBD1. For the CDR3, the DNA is TGTGCCAGCAGTTACATCGGGACAGGGGGCGTATTTAAGCAGTTCTTC. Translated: CASSYIGTGGVFKQFF.